One T cell receptor beta chain is described in this entry. Those enrolled in Seattle joined during active infection and were followed longitudinally afterward. Clones were read by immunoSEQ multiplex PCR, and TCRdb kept only the in-frame ones, dropping some. In the table there are under 250,000 clones, around 90% of which are singletons. Germline V CDR1 and CDR2: SGHNT, YENEEA. The CDR3 contains 13 residues. V was cut by 1 base and J by 7 bases, with 7 bases left in between. This record comes from a study of blood T cell repertoires in COVID-19. Study summary: The study drew acute and convalescent COVID-19 samples from the United States, Italy and Spain. PBMCs, B-cell-depleted T cells, or T cells were the source of the cDNA or gDNA that made up the material.

The chain joins TRBV11-3 to TRBJ2-2; no clear D. Sequencing was done on a sample of peripheral blood. The sequence came from a man aged 25 to 40 with COVID-19, enrolled during active disease. The DNA for the CDR3 is TGTGCCAGCAGCTTAGGGCTCCACGGGGAGCTGTTTTTT. As protein: CASSLGLHGELFF.